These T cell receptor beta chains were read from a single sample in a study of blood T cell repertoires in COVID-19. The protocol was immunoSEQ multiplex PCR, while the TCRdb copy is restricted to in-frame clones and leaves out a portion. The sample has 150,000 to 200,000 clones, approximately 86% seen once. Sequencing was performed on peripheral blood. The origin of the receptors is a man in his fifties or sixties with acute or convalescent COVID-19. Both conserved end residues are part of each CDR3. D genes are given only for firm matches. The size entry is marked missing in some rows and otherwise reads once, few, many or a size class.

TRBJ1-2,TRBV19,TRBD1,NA,TGTGCCAGTAGACCCGGATGGACAGGAGACTATGGCTACACCTTC,CASRPGWTGDYGYTF
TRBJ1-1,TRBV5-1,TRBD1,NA,TGCGCCAGCAGCTTGGACAGGGGGCGGAATACTGAAGCTTTCTTT,CASSLDRGRNTEAFF
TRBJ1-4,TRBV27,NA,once,TGTGCCAGCAGTGGGGGGGGACGGGCTAATGAAAAACTGTTTTTT,CASSGGGRANEKLFF
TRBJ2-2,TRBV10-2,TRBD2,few,TGCGCCAGCAGTACCAGCGGGGGGAACACCGGGGAGCTGTTTTTT,CASSTSGGNTGELFF
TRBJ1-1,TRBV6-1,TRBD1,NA,TGTGCCAGCAGTGATGGGACAGGGGGCAGGACTGAAGCTTTCTTT,CASSDGTGGRTEAFF
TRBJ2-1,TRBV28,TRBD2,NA,TGTGCCAGCAGTCCAGCGGGAGTCCCCTACAATGAGCAGTTCTTC,CASSPAGVPYNEQFF
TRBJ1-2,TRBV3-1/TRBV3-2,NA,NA,TGTGCCAGCAGCCTCCGGAACGAGGCCATCGGGGGCTACACCTTC,CASSLRNEAIGGYTF
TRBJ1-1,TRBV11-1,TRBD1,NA,TGTGCCAGCAGCTGGGGACAGGACACTGAAGCTTTCTTT,CASSWGQDTEAFF
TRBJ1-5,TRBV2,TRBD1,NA,TGTGCCAGCAGGGAGACAGGGTTACAGCAGCCCCAGCATTTT,CASRETGLQQPQHF
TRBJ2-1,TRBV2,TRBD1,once,TGTGCCAGCAGTGACAGACAGGGGGCCCGCAATGAGCAGTTCTTC,CASSDRQGARNEQFF
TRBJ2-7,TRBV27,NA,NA,TGTGCCAGCAGTTTAAGTGAGGCAGGGAGGTACGAGCAGTACTTC,CASSLSEAGRYEQYF
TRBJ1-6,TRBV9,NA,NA,TGTGCCAGCAGCCCAGTATCCTATAATTCACCCCTCCACTTT,CASSPVSYNSPLHF
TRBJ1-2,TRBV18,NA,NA,TGTGCCAGCCAACTCACCGCCGATTTTAACTATGGCTACACCTTC,CASQLTADFNYGYTF
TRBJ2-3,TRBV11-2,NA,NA,TGTGCCAGCAGCTTAGCAGGCACAGATACGCAGTATTTT,CASSLAGTDTQYF
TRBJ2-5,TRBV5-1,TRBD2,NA,TGCGCCAGCAGCACAGCGGGAGGGGAAGAGACCCAGTACTTC,CASSTAGGEETQYF
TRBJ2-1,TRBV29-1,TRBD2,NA,TGCAGCGCCCAGACTAGCTCCGCGTTAAAATTGATCTTC,CSAQTSSALKLIF
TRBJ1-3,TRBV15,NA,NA,TGTGCCACCAGCAGAGCACAGACGAGCTCTGGAAACACCATATATTTT,CATSRAQTSSGNTIYF
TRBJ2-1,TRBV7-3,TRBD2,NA,TGTGCCAGCAGCTCCGGGGGGGATGAGCAGTTCTTC,CASSSGGDEQFF
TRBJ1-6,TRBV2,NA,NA,TGTGCCAGCAGTGCCGGGGGTCATAATTCACCCCTCCACTTT,CASSAGGHNSPLHF
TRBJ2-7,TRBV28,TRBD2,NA,TGTGCCAGCAGTTTCGGGTGGGGACTAGCGGACCTTCGGGACGAGCAGTACTTC,CASSFGWGLADLRDEQYF
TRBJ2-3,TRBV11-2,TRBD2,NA,TGTGCCAGCAGCCCGATGGGACTAGCGGGGGGGGGCGAAACGCAGTATTTT,CASSPMGLAGGGETQYF
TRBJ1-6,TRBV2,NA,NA,TGTGCCAGCAGTGAACAGGGCCGGACGAGTTCACCCCTCCACTTT,CASSEQGRTSSPLHF
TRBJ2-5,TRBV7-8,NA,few,TGTGCCAGCAGCTTATCTCCGAGGGAGACCCAGTACTTC,CASSLSPRETQYF
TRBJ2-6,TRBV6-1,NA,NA,TGTGCCAGCAGTGGGGCCTCCCGAATCTCTGGGGCCAACGTCCTGACTTTC,CASSGASRISGANVLTF
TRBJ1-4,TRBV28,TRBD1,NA,TGTGCCAGCAGCCCGACAGGGCCTAATGAAAAACTGTTTTTT,CASSPTGPNEKLFF
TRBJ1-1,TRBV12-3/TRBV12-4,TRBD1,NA,TGTGCCAGCAGTTTGACAGGGCGGACTGAAGCTTTCTTT,CASSLTGRTEAFF
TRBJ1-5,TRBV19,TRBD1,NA,TGTGCCAGTAGACAGGGGGGTCAGCCCCAGCATTTT,CASRQGGQPQHF
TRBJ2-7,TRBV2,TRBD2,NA,TGTGCCAGCTCCCGGACTAGCGGGAGAGGCGAGCAGTACTTC,CASSRTSGRGEQYF
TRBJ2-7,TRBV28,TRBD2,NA,TGTGCCAGCAGTCTCGGGGGGGCTGATGAGCAGTACTTC,CASSLGGADEQYF
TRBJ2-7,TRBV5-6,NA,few,TGTGCCAGCAGCTTCCGCGACGAGCAGTACTTC,CASSFRDEQYF
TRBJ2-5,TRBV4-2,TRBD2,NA,TGTGCCAGCAGCCAAGATCGGACTAGCGGGAGGGTGGGACAAGAGACCCAGTACTTC,CASSQDRTSGRVGQETQYF
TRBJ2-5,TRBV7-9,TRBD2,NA,TGTGCCACCTCACTAGCGGGAGAAGAGACCCAGTACTTC,CATSLAGEETQYF
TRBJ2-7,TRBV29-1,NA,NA,TGCAGCGTCCGGGACAAAGCCTACGAGCAGTACTTC,CSVRDKAYEQYF
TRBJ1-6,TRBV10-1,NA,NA,TGCGCCAGCAGTGACCCCGAGGGGGGGGAGGGATCACCCCTCCACTTT,CASSDPEGGEGSPLHF
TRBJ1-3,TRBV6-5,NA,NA,TGTGCCAGCAGCGAGGGACTTTACTCTGGAAACACCATATATTTT,CASSEGLYSGNTIYF
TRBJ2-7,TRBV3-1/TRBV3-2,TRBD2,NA,TGTGCCAGCAGCTTAGCGGGAGGATCATACGAGCAGTACTTC,CASSLAGGSYEQYF
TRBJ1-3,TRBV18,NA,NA,TGTGCCAGCTCAACCACAGGGCGGAACCCAGGAAACACCATATATTTT,CASSTTGRNPGNTIYF
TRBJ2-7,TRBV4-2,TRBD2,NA,TGTGCCAGCAGCCAGTCTAGCGGCAACCCCTACGAGCAGTACTTC,CASSQSSGNPYEQYF
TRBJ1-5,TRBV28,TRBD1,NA,TGTGCCAGCAGTTTGGCACAGGGGAACAATCAGCCCCAGCATTTT,CASSLAQGNNQPQHF
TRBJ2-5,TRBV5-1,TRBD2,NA,TGCGCCAGCACGGGCGGGAGCCCTGCAGAGACCCAGTACTTC,CASTGGSPAETQYF
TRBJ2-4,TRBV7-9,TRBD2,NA,TGTGCCAGCAACCCTCTAGCGGGAGGAGCCAAAAACATTCAGTACTTC,CASNPLAGGAKNIQYF
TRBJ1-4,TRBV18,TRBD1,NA,TGTGCCAGCTCACCACGACAGGGAGCCGAAAAACTGTTTTTT,CASSPRQGAEKLFF
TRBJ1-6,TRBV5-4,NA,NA,TGTGCCAGCAGCTTGGACAGGGATTCACCCCTCCACTTT,CASSLDRDSPLHF
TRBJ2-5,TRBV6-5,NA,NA,TGTGCCAGCAGCTTGGACACTGAGACCCAGTACTTC,CASSLDTETQYF
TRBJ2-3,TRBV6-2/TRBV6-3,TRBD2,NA,TGTGCCAGCAGTGGTAGCGGGAGGGCCTCCGGTACGCAGTATTTT,CASSGSGRASGTQYF
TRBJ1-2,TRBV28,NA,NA,TGTGCCAGCAGGCAAGGGGGCTATGGCTACACCTTC,CASRQGGYGYTF
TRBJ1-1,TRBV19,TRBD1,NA,TGTGCCAGTAGACCCGGGACAGGGTGGTCGAACACTGAAGCTTTCTTT,CASRPGTGWSNTEAFF
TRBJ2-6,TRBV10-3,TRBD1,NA,TGTGCCACCGGGACAGGGGGTACTGGGGCCAACGTCCTGACTTTC,CATGTGGTGANVLTF
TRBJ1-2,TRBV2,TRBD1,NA,TGTGCCAGCAGCAGGGGGGAAGGCTATGGCTACACCTTC,CASSRGEGYGYTF
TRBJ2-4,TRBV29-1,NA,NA,TGCAGCGTTGTTTCTATGGTGCGGGGATCAGAGAAATACATTCAGTACTTC,CSVVSMVRGSEKYIQYF
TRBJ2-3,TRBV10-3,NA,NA,TGTGCCATCAGACAGGGTTCTAGCACAGATACGCAGTATTTT,CAIRQGSSTDTQYF
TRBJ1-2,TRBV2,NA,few,TGTGCCAGCAGTGACAGGGTAATTAGTGGCTACACCTTC,CASSDRVISGYTF
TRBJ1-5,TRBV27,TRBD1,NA,TGTGCCAGCAGTCCCCGGGACAGGGTTCAGCCCCAGCATTTT,CASSPRDRVQPQHF
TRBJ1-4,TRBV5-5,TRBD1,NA,TGTGCCAGCAGCTCGCAGGGGGCAACTAATGAAAAACTGTTTTTT,CASSSQGATNEKLFF
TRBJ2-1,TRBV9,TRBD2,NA,TGTGCCAGCAGCCATCCCAAGGAGCGGGACGGCTACAATGAGCAGTTCTTC,CASSHPKERDGYNEQFF
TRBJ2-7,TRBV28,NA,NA,TGTGCGAGCGGCAGGGGCCTCTACGAGCAGTACTTC,CASGRGLYEQYF
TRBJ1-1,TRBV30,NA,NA,TGTGCCTGGGGAGAGGGGGTGGGCACTGAAGCTTTCTTT,CAWGEGVGTEAFF